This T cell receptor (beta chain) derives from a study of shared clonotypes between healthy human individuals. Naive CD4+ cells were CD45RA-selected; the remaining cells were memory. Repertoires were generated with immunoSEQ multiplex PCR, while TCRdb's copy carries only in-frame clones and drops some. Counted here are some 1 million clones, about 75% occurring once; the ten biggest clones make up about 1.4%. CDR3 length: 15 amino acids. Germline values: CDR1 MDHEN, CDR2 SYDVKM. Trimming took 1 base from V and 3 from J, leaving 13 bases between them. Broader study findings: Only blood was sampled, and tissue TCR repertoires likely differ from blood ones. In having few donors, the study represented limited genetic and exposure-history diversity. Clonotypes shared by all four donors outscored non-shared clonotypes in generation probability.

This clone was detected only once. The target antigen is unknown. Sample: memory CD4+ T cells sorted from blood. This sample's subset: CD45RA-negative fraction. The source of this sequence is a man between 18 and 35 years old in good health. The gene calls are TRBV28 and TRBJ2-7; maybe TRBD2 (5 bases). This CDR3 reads CASSLLGFGSYEQYF. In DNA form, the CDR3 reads TGTGCCAGCAGTTTATTGGGGTTTGGGAGCTACGAGCAGTACTTC.